The rows below give T cell receptor beta chains drawn from one sample of a study of cytomegalovirus exposure and HLA in healthy donors. Data came from immunoSEQ multiplex PCR; TCRdb stores just in-frame clones and leaves some out. The sample includes some 240,000 clones, about 90% seen only once; the top ten take 1.5% to 2%. Sequencing was performed on PBMCs. The receptor source for this set is a girl aged 2 to 10 in good health and CMV-seronegative. Both conserved end residues are part of each CDR3. A D gene is named only where the DNA matches it firmly. A row's size may be missing; if present it is once, few, many or a size class.

abundance,d_gene,v_gene,j_gene,CDR3aa,CDR3nt
NA,TRBD2,TRBV5-6,TRBJ2-5,CASSWNGRETQYF,TGTGCCAGCAGCTGGAACGGGAGGGAGACCCAGTACTTC
NA,NA,TRBV10-3,TRBJ1-6,CAISEGGSYNSPLHF,TGTGCCATCAGTGAAGGGGGCTCCTATAATTCACCCCTCCACTTT
NA,NA,TRBV6-6,TRBJ1-1,CASRRTKNTEAFF,TGTGCCAGCAGGAGAACGAAGAACACTGAAGCTTTCTTT
once,TRBD2,TRBV7-9,TRBJ2-1,CASSKGGTSGTGGQFF,TGTGCCAGCAGCAAAGGGGGGACTAGCGGGACCGGTGGGCAGTTCTTC
NA,NA,TRBV10-3,TRBJ1-3,CATQSSLDSGNTIYF,TGTGCCACTCAAAGTAGTCTTGACTCTGGAAACACCATATATTTT
NA,NA,TRBV10-3,TRBJ1-1,CAISDIGGHNTEAFF,TGTGCCATCAGTGATATCGGAGGCCATAACACTGAAGCTTTCTTT
NA,TRBD1,TRBV6-5,TRBJ2-7,CASEGTRGRDEQYF,TGTGCCAGCGAGGGAACCAGGGGGCGCGACGAGCAGTACTTC
NA,TRBD2,TRBV5-6,TRBJ2-3,CASSPELAALDTQYF,TGTGCCAGCAGCCCGGAACTAGCGGCCCTAGATACGCAGTATTTT
once,NA,TRBV5-1,TRBJ2-7,CASSRVRDISYEQYF,TGCGCCAGCAGTAGGGTCAGGGACATCTCCTACGAGCAGTACTTC
NA,TRBD2,TRBV10-3,TRBJ2-1,CAISVWVAGGLEQFF,TGTGCCATCAGTGTTTGGGTAGCGGGAGGCCTTGAGCAGTTCTTC
NA,TRBD2,TRBV29-1,TRBJ2-7,CSAPRLAGKLVGEQYF,TGCAGCGCCCCTCGGCTAGCGGGGAAGCTAGTGGGGGAGCAGTACTTC
NA,TRBD1,TRBV18,TRBJ2-2,CASSPGGANTGELFF,TGTGCCAGCTCTCCAGGGGGCGCGAACACCGGGGAGCTGTTTTTT
once,NA,TRBV9,TRBJ1-3,CASSVESAAGNTIYF,TGTGCCAGCAGCGTAGAGTCCGCAGCTGGAAACACCATATATTTT
NA,NA,TRBV7-9,TRBJ1-1,CASSLGITGTEAFF,TGTGCCAGCAGCTTAGGTATAACGGGGACTGAAGCTTTCTTT
NA,NA,TRBV19,TRBJ2-5,CASSILGGKETQYF,TGTGCCAGTAGTATTCTTGGCGGAAAAGAGACCCAGTACTTC
NA,TRBD1,TRBV5-1,TRBJ2-3,CASSLERGPDTQYF,TGCGCCAGCAGCTTGGAAAGGGGGCCAGATACGCAGTATTTT
once,NA,TRBV9,TRBJ1-6,CASSVGDTYNSPLHF,TGTGCCAGCAGCGTAGGAGATACCTATAATTCACCCCTCCACTTT
NA,TRBD2,TRBV14,TRBJ2-2,CASSQEGALAGGPNGELFF,TGTGCCAGCAGCCAAGAAGGCGCCCTAGCGGGAGGGCCTAACGGGGAGCTGTTTTTT
NA,NA,TRBV27,TRBJ2-1,CASTQEGGSNDEQFF,TGTGCCAGTACCCAGGAGGGGGGGAGTAACGATGAGCAGTTCTTC
NA,TRBD1,TRBV7-8,TRBJ1-4,CASHPGQGVEKLFF,TGTGCCAGCCACCCGGGACAGGGTGTTGAAAAACTGTTTTTT
NA,TRBD1,TRBV7-3,TRBJ1-5,CASSEKGQGGQPQHF,TGTGCCAGCAGCGAAAAAGGACAGGGCGGTCAGCCCCAGCATTTT
NA,TRBD2,TRBV4-1,TRBJ2-3,CASSQEGTSGADTQYF,TGCGCCAGCAGCCAAGAGGGGACTAGCGGGGCAGATACGCAGTATTTT
NA,TRBD2,TRBV7-9,TRBJ2-7,CASSLEVGTSGTYEQYF,TGTGCCAGCAGCTTAGAGGTCGGGACTAGCGGCACCTACGAGCAGTACTTC
NA,TRBD2,TRBV13,TRBJ2-7,CASTALAGGEQYF,TGTGCCAGCACAGCCCTAGCGGGAGGCGAGCAGTACTTC
NA,NA,TRBV6-6,TRBJ1-5,CASSYGPVSNQPQHF,TGTGCCAGCAGTTACGGTCCAGTTAGCAATCAGCCCCAGCATTTT
NA,TRBD1,TRBV2,TRBJ1-4,CASSRTGEREKLFF,TGTGCCAGCAGTCGGACAGGGGAGCGCGAAAAACTGTTTTTT
NA,NA,TRBV27,TRBJ2-2,CASSSRLNTGELFF,TGTGCCAGCAGTTCGAGGTTGAACACCGGGGAGCTGTTTTTT
NA,TRBD1,TRBV27,TRBJ1-5,CASSFRGPQPQHF,TGTGCCAGCAGTTTCAGGGGGCCTCAGCCCCAGCATTTT
NA,TRBD2,TRBV6-5,TRBJ2-1,CASSYSGGGSDEQFF,TGTGCCAGCAGTTACTCCGGCGGGGGTTCCGATGAGCAGTTCTTC
NA,TRBD2,TRBV6-1,TRBJ2-7,CASKKGTSGSYEQYF,TGTGCCAGCAAGAAGGGGACTAGCGGGAGTTACGAGCAGTACTTC
NA,TRBD2,TRBV29-1,TRBJ2-5,CSVQLAGVPETQYF,TGCAGCGTCCAACTAGCGGGAGTACCAGAGACCCAGTACTTC
NA,TRBD1,TRBV10-3,TRBJ2-7,CAISESKGALGYEQYF,TGTGCCATCAGTGAGTCGAAGGGGGCTCTGGGCTACGAGCAGTACTTC
NA,NA,TRBV6-5,TRBJ1-2,CASSYSVTDPYGYTF,TGTGCCAGCAGTTACTCCGTCACAGATCCATATGGCTACACCTTC
few,TRBD2,TRBV9,TRBJ2-2,CASSDERGYTGELFF,TGTGCCAGCAGCGACGAGCGGGGGTACACCGGGGAGCTGTTTTTT
NA,TRBD1,TRBV5-5,TRBJ2-2,CASSKTPRQGTGELFF,TGTGCCAGCAGCAAAACCCCCCGACAGGGTACCGGGGAGCTGTTTTTT
once,NA,TRBV7-2,TRBJ2-1,CASSLDARQYNEQFF,TGTGCCAGCAGCTTAGATGCCCGACAGTACAATGAGCAGTTCTTC
NA,TRBD2,TRBV7-6,TRBJ2-1,CASSSLALAGGYSYNEQFF,TGTGCCAGCAGCTCTCTGGCGCTAGCGGGAGGATACTCCTACAATGAGCAGTTCTTC
NA,NA,TRBV6-1,TRBJ1-4,CASSESVFANEKLFF,TGTGCCAGCAGTGAATCGGTCTTTGCTAATGAAAAACTGTTTTTT
NA,NA,TRBV9,TRBJ1-6,CASSVSSLSNSPLHF,TGTGCCAGCAGTGTTTCCTCTCTTTCTAATTCACCCCTCCACTTT
NA,TRBD1,TRBV6-5,TRBJ2-1,CASRETGNEQFF,TGTGCCAGCAGGGAGACAGGGAATGAGCAGTTCTTC
NA,NA,TRBV27,TRBJ1-1,CASSLVISGTEAFF,TGTGCCAGCAGTTTAGTCATTTCAGGAACTGAAGCTTTCTTT
NA,NA,TRBV28,TRBJ1-6,CASQGSSYNSPLHF,TGTGCCAGCCAAGGGAGCTCCTATAATTCACCCCTCCACTTT